The 32 T cell receptor beta chains listed next were all sequenced from one sample in a study of naive and memory T cell subsets. Whole blood, roughly 2.5 ml, came from adult healthy volunteers. For blood and skin samples, reverse transcription used TCR alpha and beta constant primers. One entry per CDR3 protein, called by TCRdb with MiXCR from the 5' RACE reads. The sample shows over 20,000 distinct CDR3 sequences, roughly 25% of them seen only once. These receptors originate from a female donor in good health.

The V gene is TRBV20-1, the J gene TRBJ2-7; 8 bases map to TRBD2. The CDR3 has 13 residues. Germline V gene sequence: CDR1 DFQATT, CDR2 SNEGSKA (reference sequence). The junction had 4 bases not matched to a gene; V was cut back by 1 base and J by 5 bases. In nucleotides, the CDR3 is TGCAGTGCTAGAGCCGGGGGGGGCCACGAGCAGTACTTC. Protein sequence: CSARAGGGHEQYF.

The CDR3 DNA sequence: TGTGCCATCAATGGGGGAGATACGCAGTATTTT. Its protein product is CAINGGDTQYF. The chain couples TRBV10-3 to TRBJ2-3, with D possibly called TRBD1 or TRBD2 (5 bases each). With 7 bases removed from V and 5 bases from J, the gap between germline ends came to 7 bases. This CDR3 region has 11 residues. Germline V gene data show CDR1 as ENHRY and CDR2 as SYGVKD.

This clonotype was seen many times. The chain recombines TRBV3-1 with TRBJ2-5; weak D call: TRBD1 (6 bases). This CDR3 has 17 residues. Germline CDR1 is LGHDT and CDR2 is YNNKEL (reference sequence). V dropped 1 base and J dropped 0 bases, with 15 bases sitting between them. CDR3 amino acids: CASSQGKQGQHQETQYF. CDR3 bases: TGTGCCAGCAGCCAAGGTAAACAGGGCCAACACCAAGAGACCCAGTACTTC.

This clonotype is medium-sized in the sample. V and J are TRBV30 and TRBJ1-2, with 10 bases lining up with TRBD1. Germline-derived CDR1 and CDR2 are GTSNPN and SVGIG (reference sequence). This CDR3 comprises 16 residues. V shed 2 bases, J shed 4 bases, and the junction held 10 bases outside the gene matches. CDR3 sequence reads: CAWSITGTGDAYGYTF. The DNA of the CDR3 is TGTGCCTGGAGTATAACCGGGACAGGGGATGCCTATGGCTACACCTTC.

The table lists this clonotype with a few counts. V gene TRBV20-1 combines with J gene TRBJ2-3; D is unclear. The germline V gene encodes CDR1 DFQATT and CDR2 SNEGSKA (reference sequence). With 7 bases removed from V and 4 bases from J, the gap between germline ends came to 3 bases. This CDR3 has 9 residues. This chain's CDR3 is CSVPDTQYF. The CDR3 DNA reads as TGCAGTGTCCCAGATACGCAGTATTTT.

This clonotype was detected ten times or more. The chain recombines TRBV10-3 with TRBJ2-3; 7 bases align to TRBD1. Per the germline V gene, CDR1 is ENHRY and CDR2 is SYGVKD. The V and J ends lost 2 bases and 0 bases, in that order; junction bases with no gene match: 8. The CDR3 has 17 amino acids. Here the CDR3 DNA reads TGTGCCATCAGTGAGCCGAGGGGGCGGAGGAGCACAGATACGCAGTATTTT. This gives the protein CAISEPRGRRSTDTQYF.

This clonotype appeared many times. The chain carries TRBV2 and TRBJ1-5; D remains unclear. In germline, CDR1 is SNHLY, CDR2 FYNNEI. V shed 3 bases and J shed 5 bases, with 14 bases lying between them. The CDR3 totals 15 residues. Written as DNA, the CDR3 is TGTGCCAGCAGTGACGATTCGTCTGGGGATCAGCCCCAGCATTTT. It codes for CASSDDSSGDQPQHF.

This sequence joins TRBV12-3 or TRBV12-4 and TRBJ1-5; maybe TRBD1 (5 bases). V was trimmed by 1 base and J by 1 base, leaving 11 bases between them. The CDR3 is 16 residues long. DNA for the CDR3: TGTGCCAGCAGTTTAGAGGGGATACAGAGCAATCAGCCCCAGCATTTT. The encoded protein is CASSLEGIQSNQPQHF.

The chain employs TRBV9 and TRBJ1-2; D is possibly TRBD1 (5 bases). The V gene lost 4 bases and the J gene lost 4 bases, with 20 bases spanning the gap. Per germline, CDR1 SGDLS and CDR2 YYNGEE. The CDR3 length is 16 residues. Written as DNA, the CDR3 is TGTGCCAGCAGCCCAAGACAGTCTCCGGGTGGCTATGGCTACACCTTC. As protein: CASSPRQSPGGYGYTF.

This clonotype rates as medium-sized. The rearrangement links TRBV10-3 to TRBJ1-5, with 7 bases that match TRBD1. Trimming took 10 bases from V and 1 from J; bases not matched to a gene: 7. Germline lookup yields CDR1 ENHRY and CDR2 SYGVKD. The CDR3 extends over 14 amino acids. The CDR3 nucleotides are TGTGCCACGGTACAGGGGTTGAGCAATCAGCCCCAGCATTTT. This gives the protein CATVQGLSNQPQHF.

The CDR3 nucleotides read TGCAGTGCTAGACTCGGGAACTCTGGAAACACCATATATTTT. Encoded protein: CSARLGNSGNTIYF. The chain links TRBV20-1 to TRBJ1-3, with D hard to call. This CDR3 region has 14 residues. Germline lookup yields CDR1 DFQATT and CDR2 SNEGSKA (reference sequence). Trimming took 2 bases from V and 0 from J, leaving 8 bases between them.

The chain has TRBV15 and TRBJ2-3; 7 nucleotides agree with TRBD1. From germline, CDR1 is LNHNV and CDR2 YYDKDF (reference sequence). This CDR3 spans 15 amino acids. The J segment lost 4 bases and the V segment lost 0 bases, leaving 4 bases of the junction unmatched. The chain's CDR3 is CATSRETGKADTQYF. CDR3 bases: TGTGCCACCAGCAGAGAGACAGGGAAAGCAGATACGCAGTATTTT.

This clonotype is labeled medium-sized (0.01 to 0.1%). The chain carries TRBV6-4 and TRBJ2-6; D is unclear. Germline lookup yields CDR1 MRHNA and CDR2 SNTAGT. This CDR3 contains 14 residues. Trimming removed 2 bases at V and 0 bases at J, with 2 bases between. This chain's CDR3 is CASSDNSGANVLTF. CDR3 sequence (DNA): TGTGCCAGCAGTGACAACTCTGGGGCCAACGTCCTGACTTTC.

Only a few counts were recorded for this clonotype. The CDR3 here is CASSHGGEQYF. The CDR3 DNA reads TGTGCCAGCAGCCATGGCGGCGAGCAGTACTTC. The J gene is TRBJ2-7, the V gene TRBV11-1; no firm D call. Germline CDR1 SGHAT, CDR2 FQDESV (reference sequence). V was pared by 5 bases and J by 6 bases, with 8 bases between. This CDR3 has 11 amino acids.

This clonotype was seen repeatedly, ten times or more. The V and J genes are TRBV18 and TRBJ2-1, with D maybe TRBD2 (6 bases). Deletions cut 5 bases from V and 7 bases from J, with 18 bases between. This CDR3 comprises 15 residues. Germline V gene data show CDR1 as KGHSH and CDR2 as LQKENI. CDR3 nucleotides: TGTGCCAGCTCATCGGGACTGGGAATCCTGAATGAGCAGTTCTTC. Translation: CASSSGLGILNEQFF.

V gene TRBV2 combines with J gene TRBJ2-5, with 10 nucleotides matching TRBD2. The CDR3 contains 14 residues. V lost 5 bases and J lost 5; bases outside the gene matches: 5. Germline CDR1 SNHLY, CDR2 FYNNEI. Written as DNA, the CDR3 is TGTGCCAGCAGTTCCAGCGGGAGGGAGGAGACCCAGTACTTC. Translation: CASSSSGREETQYF.

This clonotype was picked up one time. The chain has TRBV13 and TRBJ1-1; possible D gene TRBD1, 6 bases. V gave up 5 bases and J gave up 6 bases, with 7 bases separating them. Germline CDR1 is PRHDT and CDR2 is FYEKMQ (reference sequence). The CDR3 is 11 residues long. The chain's CDR3 is CASSNRAEAFF. The CDR3 nucleotides read TGTGCCAGCAGCAACAGGGCTGAAGCTTTCTTT. Filled out from reference TRBV13 and TRBJ1-1, the complete variable domain reads AAGVIQSPRHLIKEKRETATLKCYPIPRHDTVYWYQQGPGQDPQFLISFYEKMQSDKGSIPDRFSAQQFSDYHSELNMSSLELGDSALYFCASSNRAEAFFGQGTRLTVV.

This clonotype was recorded a few times. This chain joins TRBV20-1 and TRBJ2-3; the match to TRBD2 covers 12 bases. With V trimmed by 5 bases and J by 3 bases, 9 bases remained unmatched. The length of the CDR3 is 16 residues. Germline lookup yields CDR1 DFQATT and CDR2 SNEGSKA (reference sequence). DNA of the CDR3: TGCAGTGCTTCCTCCCTACTAGCGGGGGGAACAGATACGCAGTATTTT. Translated, it gives CSASSLLAGGTDTQYF.

This clonotype was recorded many times. J is TRBJ2-5 and V is TRBV18, with a weak D call TRBD1 (5 bases). Per germline, CDR1 KGHSH and CDR2 LQKENI. Trimming shortened V by 3 bases and J by 2 bases, and 7 bases separated the two germline ends. The CDR3 loop spans 13 amino acids. CDR3 residues: CASSPDMQETQYF. DNA of the CDR3: TGTGCCAGCTCACCGGACATGCAAGAGACCCAGTACTTC.

This clonotype was seen repeatedly, ten times or more. The chain uses TRBV6-5 and TRBJ1-2; D uncertain. Germline V gene sequence: CDR1 MNHEY, CDR2 SVGAGI. The CDR3 runs to 15 residues. Trimming took off 2 bases at V and 0 bases at J, with 10 bases between the two ends. CDR3 coding DNA: TGTGCCAGCAGTTACCTGAGAGCCTCTAACTATGGCTACACCTTC. It translates to CASSYLRASNYGYTF.

V and J are TRBV20-1 and TRBJ2-1; D not resolved. In germline, CDR1 is DFQATT, CDR2 SNEGSKA (reference sequence). V lost 1 base, J lost 0 bases, and 7 bases lay in between. The CDR3 is made up of 14 amino acids. The CDR3 region is CSARAAGSYNEQFF. The CDR3 DNA follows: TGCAGTGCTAGAGCAGCCGGCTCCTACAATGAGCAGTTCTTC.

The chain has TRBV6-5 and TRBJ1-2; no definite D call. From germline, CDR1 is MNHEY and CDR2 SVGAGI. CDR3 size: 17 residues. V was clipped by 5 bases and J by 4 bases, with 23 bases between them. The DNA of the CDR3 is TGTGCCAGCAGTCGCCCGTTTGGGTACCAAGGCGGCTATGGCTACACCTTC. It translates to CASSRPFGYQGGYGYTF.

In its sample, this clonotype was seen a few times. The genes are TRBV29-1 and TRBJ1-1; tentative D call: TRBD1 (6 bases). Trimming removed 6 bases at V and 4 bases at J, with 24 bases between. CDR1 and CDR2 from the germline V gene are SQVTM and ANQGSEA. The CDR3 is 16 residues long. In DNA form, the CDR3 reads TGCAGCGTAATCGGGAGGGGGGGGAGTGTCGGCACTGAAGCTTTCTTT. Translating it yields CSVIGRGGSVGTEAFF.

The rearrangement links TRBV7-2 to TRBJ2-4; 7 bases match TRBD1. Germline values: CDR1 SGHTA, CDR2 FQGNSA. The CDR3 length is 12 residues. V shed 5 bases, J shed 9 bases, and the junction held 4 bases outside the gene matches. The DNA of the CDR3 is TGTGCCAGCAGCCCCACAGGGGTCATTCAGTACTTC. Residues: CASSPTGVIQYF. Filled out from reference TRBV7-2 and TRBJ2-4, the complete variable domain reads GAGVSQSPSNKVTEKGKDVELRCDPISGHTALYWYRQSLGQGLEFLIYFQGNSAPDKSGLPSDRFSAERTGGSVSTLTIQRTQQEDSAVYLCASSPTGVIQYFGAGTRLSVL.

This clonotype was observed at least ten times. The gene calls are TRBV7-6 and TRBJ2-1, with 7 nucleotides matching TRBD1. The V gene's germline CDR1 is SGHVS and CDR2 FNYEAQ. Trimming took 1 base from V and 5 from J; bases not matched to a gene: 5. This CDR3 spans 15 amino acids. Here the CDR3 reads CASSLGGGVNNEQFF. The CDR3 DNA sequence: TGTGCCAGCAGCTTAGGAGGGGGCGTCAACAATGAGCAGTTCTTC.

This clonotype is labeled as medium-sized. V gene TRBV20-1 combines with J gene TRBJ2-1; no clear D. The V gene's germline CDR1 is DFQATT and CDR2 SNEGSKA (reference sequence). V was trimmed by 1 base and J by 8 bases, leaving 15 bases between them. There are 14 residues in the CDR3. The CDR3 sequence is CSARVTASMDEQFF. The CDR3 region has the DNA TGCAGTGCTAGAGTGACCGCCAGCATGGATGAGCAGTTCTTC.

V gene TRBV2 combines with J gene TRBJ2-1; D gene uncertain. The CDR3 has 11 residues. Trimming took off 6 bases at V and 6 bases at J, with 6 bases between the two ends. The germline CDR1 and CDR2 sequences are SNHLY and FYNNEI. The CDR3 protein is CASSPSNEQFF. The CDR3, as DNA: TGTGCCAGCAGCCCTAGCAATGAGCAGTTCTTC. The entire variable domain, with the rest obtained from reference TRBV2 and TRBJ2-1, is as follows: EPEVTQTPSHQVTQMGQEVILRCVPISNHLYFYWYRQILGQKVEFLVSFYNNEISEKSEIFDDQFSVERPDGSNFTLKIRSTKLEDSAMYFCASSPSNEQFFGPGTRLTVL.

The chain is built from TRBV7-2 and TRBJ2-7, with a possible D match to TRBD1 (5 bases). The CDR3 totals 14 residues. Germline CDR1 SGHTA, CDR2 FQGNSA. V lost 1 base to trimming and J lost 6 bases, with 13 bases between them. CDR3 coding DNA: TGTGCCAGCAGCTTAGGAACCTTAAGGGGCGAGCAGTACTTC. Translated: CASSLGTLRGEQYF.

This clonotype was detected many times. The rearrangement joins TRBV29-1 to TRBJ2-5, with 9 bases matching TRBD1. The ends lost 6 bases at V and 4 bases at J; junction bases unmatched: 6. This CDR3 contains 13 residues. Per the germline V gene, CDR1 is SQVTM and CDR2 is ANQGSEA. CDR3 in amino acids: CSVPDRGGETQYF. CDR3 bases: TGCAGCGTACCGGACAGGGGAGGAGAGACCCAGTACTTC.

A few counts support this clonotype. The chain uses TRBV20-1 and TRBJ2-7, with TRBD2 matching 12 bases. In germline, CDR1 is DFQATT, CDR2 SNEGSKA (reference sequence). The CDR3 has 16 amino acids. Unmatched junction bases numbered 8, after V lost 5 bases and J lost 0 bases. CDR3 amino acids: CSAVGTSGPSSYEQYF. CDR3 DNA sequence: TGCAGTGCTGTCGGGACTAGCGGGCCGAGCTCCTACGAGCAGTACTTC.

The rearrangement joins TRBV12-3 or TRBV12-4 to TRBJ2-1, with TRBD2 matching over 13 bases. Germline trimming cut 7 bases from V and 10 bases from J; bases unmatched to any gene: 10. There are 15 residues in the CDR3. The CDR3 nucleotides read TGTGCCAGCACCCTCGGGACTAGCGGGACCCGGGAGCAGTTCTTC. This sequence encodes CASTLGTSGTREQFF.

The CDR3 nucleotides read TGTGCCAGCACCGACGGACTAGCGGGGAGCGAGCAGTACTTC. As protein: CASTDGLAGSEQYF. V gene TRBV2 combines with J gene TRBJ2-7; 12 bases align to TRBD2. Germline V lookup: CDR1 SNHLY, CDR2 FYNNEI. Trimming removed 7 bases from V and 6 bases from J; junction bases left unmatched: 7. The CDR3 contains 14 residues. Based on the CDR3 plus reference TRBV2 and TRBJ2-7, the full variable domain is EPEVTQTPSHQVTQMGQEVILRCVPISNHLYFYWYRQILGQKVEFLVSFYNNEISEKSEIFDDQFSVERPDGSNFTLKIRSTKLEDSAMYFCASTDGLAGSEQYFGPGTRLTVT.